The present T cell receptor beta chain was sequenced within a study of blood T cell repertoires in COVID-19. Study-level background: Specimens from acute and convalescent COVID-19 originated in the United States, Italy and Spain.

Turning to this clone: Within the sample, other DNA sequences also encode this same CDR3.

V lost 0 bases and J lost 5; bases outside the gene matches: 7. Per germline, CDR1 SGHRS and CDR2 YFSETQ. The CDR3 length is 16 residues. Here immunoSEQ multiplex PCR was the method, and the copy in TCRdb shows in-frame clones only, minus some. The data hold 350,000 to 450,000 clones, with about 87% observed a single time. This TCR was recovered from an older woman with COVID-19, enrolled during active disease. The sequencing input was peripheral blood. The rearrangement joins TRBV5-1 to TRBJ2-5, with 10 bases fitting TRBD1. Here the CDR3 reads CASSLVGTGAQETQYF. The CDR3 nucleotides are TGCGCCAGCAGCTTGGTTGGGACAGGGGCCCAGGAGACCCAGTACTTC.